The 29 T cell receptor beta chains listed next were all sequenced from one sample in a study of technical replicates of blood from a handful of donors. Libraries were prepared by immunoSEQ multiplex PCR; TCRdb keeps only in-frame clonotypes and omits some of them. The sample holds around 57,000 clones, around 97% seen once. Specimen: T cells isolated from PBMCs. These receptors came from a human donor in good health.

V and J are TRBV7-8 and TRBJ1-5, with TRBD1 matching over 10 bases. J was trimmed by 6 bases and V by 4 bases; bases with no gene match: 12. Germline CDR1 reads SGHVS; CDR2 reads FQNEAQ. The length of the CDR3 is 17 residues. CDR3 in amino acids: CASSYGFRDRGFQPQHF. CDR3 coding DNA: TGTGCCAGCAGCTACGGATTCCGGGACAGGGGTTTTCAGCCCCAGCATTTT. The whole variable domain, remainder taken from reference TRBV7-8 and TRBJ1-5, is GAGVSQSPRYKVAKRGQDVALRCDPISGHVSLFWYQQALGQGPEFLTYFQNEAQLDKSGLPSDRFFAERPEGSVSTLKIQRTQQEDSAVYLCASSYGFRDRGFQPQHFGDGTRLSIL.

The chain recombines TRBV19 with TRBJ1-1; weak D call: TRBD1 (6 bases). Germline V gene sequence: CDR1 LNHDA, CDR2 SQIVND (reference sequence). This CDR3 contains 13 residues. V was clipped by 6 bases and J by 3 bases, with 11 bases between them. The CDR3 DNA reads TGTGCCAGTAGCCCAGGACAGTACACTGAAGCTTTCTTT. Translating gives CASSPGQYTEAFF.

This clone occurred once. The rearrangement joins TRBV25-1 to TRBJ1-2; D possibly corresponds to TRBD1 (6 bases). Germline assignment: CDR1 MGHDK and CDR2 SYGVNS. Trimming pared 8 bases from V and 4 bases from J, leaving 14 bases between. This CDR3 spans 13 amino acids. The CDR3 protein is CASPLQGTYGYTF. The CDR3 DNA follows: TGTGCCAGCCCGCTCCAGGGGACCTATGGCTACACCTTC.

The chain couples TRBV7-9 to TRBJ1-5; D is unresolved. Germline loops: CDR1 SEHNR, CDR2 FQNEAQ (reference sequence). The CDR3 length is 12 residues. V lost 1 base and J lost 6, with 4 bases in between. The CDR3 is CASSLGVQPQHF. The DNA of the CDR3 is TGTGCCAGCAGCTTAGGCGTTCAGCCCCAGCATTTT.

The rearrangement uses TRBV9 and TRBJ2-3; no clear D. Germline V gene sequence: CDR1 SGDLS, CDR2 YYNGEE. V lost 0 bases and J lost 0, with 14 bases in between. The CDR3 contains 17 residues. CDR3 nucleotides: TGTGCCAGCAGCGTAGGGAGAACGATTGCTAGCACAGATACGCAGTATTTT. Residues: CASSVGRTIASTDTQYF.

This sequence joins TRBV11-2 and TRBJ2-5, with 7 bases aligning to TRBD2. V dropped 3 bases and J dropped 4; count of bases not matched to a gene: 8. The CDR3 runs to 15 residues. CDR1 and CDR2 (germline): SGHAT, FQNNGV. CDR3 DNA sequence: TGTGCCAGCAGCTTTACGGCGGGAGAGGGAGAGACCCAGTACTTC. It encodes CASSFTAGEGETQYF. The variable domain in full, with the rest retrieved from reference TRBV11-2 and TRBJ2-5, is EAGVAQSPRYKIIEKRQSVAFWCNPISGHATLYWYQQILGQGPKLLIQFQNNGVVDDSQLPKDRFSAERLKGVDSTLKIQPAKLEDSAVYLCASSFTAGEGETQYFGPGTRLLVL.

V gene TRBV2 combines with J gene TRBJ2-2; D might be TRBD2 (6 bases). Germline V gene data show CDR1 as SNHLY and CDR2 as FYNNEI. CDR3 length: 13 amino acids. V gave up 7 bases and J gave up 3 bases, with 9 bases separating them. CDR3 coding DNA: TGTGCCAGCAAGGGGACTTACACCGGGGAGCTGTTTTTT. Translated: CASKGTYTGELFF. The full variable domain, in which reference TRBV2 and TRBJ2-2 provide the parts outside the CDR3, is EPEVTQTPSHQVTQMGQEVILRCVPISNHLYFYWYRQILGQKVEFLVSFYNNEISEKSEIFDDQFSVERPDGSNFTLKIRSTKLEDSAMYFCASKGTYTGELFFGEGSRLTVL.

The rearrangement uses TRBV2 and TRBJ2-7, with 9 bases lining up with TRBD1. J gave up 2 bases and V 7 bases, and 3 bases lay outside the gene matches. The CDR3 has 13 residues. CDR1 and CDR2 (germline): SNHLY, FYNNEI. The CDR3 loop reads CASMTGGPYEQYF. In DNA form, the CDR3 reads TGTGCCAGCATGACAGGGGGACCCTACGAGCAGTACTTC.

The rearrangement joins TRBV7-8 to TRBJ2-5; D perhaps matches TRBD2 (6 bases). The CDR3 length is 16 residues. Germline loops: CDR1 SGHVS, CDR2 FQNEAQ. V gave up 6 bases and J gave up 4 bases, with 21 bases separating them. DNA for the CDR3: TGTGCCAGCAGACGAAAACTAGCCGGTGCCACAGAGACCCAGTACTTC. As protein: CASRRKLAGATETQYF. The full variable domain, with the rest looked up from reference TRBV7-8 and TRBJ2-5, is GAGVSQSPRYKVAKRGQDVALRCDPISGHVSLFWYQQALGQGPEFLTYFQNEAQLDKSGLPSDRFFAERPEGSVSTLKIQRTQQEDSAVYLCASRRKLAGATETQYFGPGTRLLVL.

The count of this clone is one. The chain employs TRBV19 and TRBJ2-1; 9 bases agree with TRBD1. This CDR3 is built from 19 residues. With V trimmed by 2 bases and J by 0 bases, 11 bases remained unmatched. Germline V gene data show CDR1 as LNHDA and CDR2 as SQIVND (reference sequence). The CDR3 loop reads CASSIPPGQGLVSYNEQFF. As DNA, the CDR3 is TGTGCCAGTAGTATACCCCCCGGACAGGGGCTGGTCTCCTACAATGAGCAGTTCTTC.

This chain connects TRBV7-9 to TRBJ1-1, with 7 bases lining up with TRBD1. With 5 bases clipped from V and 9 bases from J, the junction kept 9 bases outside the gene matches. The length of the CDR3 is 13 residues. Germline loops: CDR1 SEHNR, CDR2 FQNEAQ (reference sequence). CDR3 DNA: TGTGCCAGCAGCCGATCCGGGACAGAACAAGCTTTCTTT. It codes for CASSRSGTEQAFF.

The chain uses TRBV10-3 and TRBJ1-1; D is perhaps TRBD1 (5 bases). V dropped 4 bases and J dropped 4 bases, with 10 bases sitting between them. The germline V gene has CDR1 ENHRY and CDR2 SYGVKD. The CDR3 is 13 amino acids. The CDR3 loop reads CAISGAGSTEAFF. CDR3 DNA sequence: TGTGCCATCAGTGGAGCAGGGTCCACTGAAGCTTTCTTT.

This clone was counted a single time. The chain recombines TRBV14 with TRBJ1-5, with D possibly matching TRBD1 (6 bases). The germline V and J ends were trimmed by 0 bases and 3 bases, with 18 bases remaining between them. The CDR3 length is 18 residues. Germline CDR1 and CDR2: SGHDN and FVKESK. CDR3 in amino acids: CASSQDGSGGRDNQPQHF. CDR3 nucleotide sequence: TGTGCCAGCAGCCAAGATGGTTCGGGGGGCAGGGACAATCAGCCCCAGCATTTT.

The chain joins TRBV11-3 to TRBJ2-1; 10 bases are a match to TRBD1. Germline CDR1 is SGHNT and CDR2 is YENEEA. J was trimmed by 9 bases and V by 1 base; bases with no gene match: 3. This CDR3 region has 14 residues. The CDR3 loop is CASSLVGTGVEQFF. CDR3 nucleotides: TGTGCCAGCAGCTTAGTTGGGACAGGGGTTGAGCAGTTCTTC.

The count of this clone is one. The V and J genes are TRBV7-9 and TRBJ1-5, with D perhaps matching TRBD1 (5 bases). The germline gives CDR1 SEHNR, CDR2 FQNEAQ (reference sequence). The germline V and J ends were trimmed by 5 bases and 5 bases, with 10 bases remaining between them. There are 13 residues in the CDR3. CDR3 protein: CASSPQGDQPQHF. CDR3 nucleotide sequence: TGTGCCAGCAGCCCCCAGGGTGATCAGCCCCAGCATTTT.

The gene calls are TRBV11-2 and TRBJ1-3; 9 bases match TRBD1. V lost 3 bases, J lost 7 bases, and 13 bases stayed unmatched. The V gene's germline CDR1 is SGHAT and CDR2 FQNNGV. The CDR3 covers 17 residues. The CDR3 DNA reads TGTGCCAGCAGCTTCAAAGGCGGACAGGGGATGAGGAACACCATATATTTT. As protein: CASSFKGGQGMRNTIYF.

The J gene is TRBJ2-1, the V gene TRBV19; TRBD2 is a possible D gene (6 bases). The CDR3 totals 14 residues. Trimming left V 8 bases short and J 16 bases short, with 27 bases between. The V gene's germline CDR1 is LNHDA and CDR2 SQIVND (reference sequence). CDR3 sequence: CASSPRRVVREIFF. CDR3 in DNA: TGTGCCAGTTCCCCCAGGCGGGTAGTGCGGGAAATTTTCTTC.

This rearrangement joins TRBV19 to TRBJ1-5; TRBD1 aligns across 7 bases. Germline V gene lookup returns CDR1 LNHDA and CDR2 SQIVND (reference sequence). This CDR3 is 13 amino acids long. V gave up 5 bases and J gave up 7 bases; unmatched junction bases: 5. The CDR3 DNA reads as TGTGCCAGTAGTTTAACAGGGGCCCAGCCCCAGCATTTT. Its translation is CASSLTGAQPQHF.

V and J are TRBV28 and TRBJ2-1, with 8 nucleotides matching TRBD1. The CDR3 runs 15 residues. V dropped 7 bases and J dropped 6; count of bases not matched to a gene: 11. Germline V gives CDR1 MDHEN, CDR2 SYDVKM. CDR3 loop: CASNLGTGPLNEQFF. The DNA for the CDR3 is TGTGCCAGCAATCTCGGGACAGGACCACTCAATGAGCAGTTCTTC. Supplemented by reference TRBV28 and TRBJ2-1, the full variable domain reads DVKVTQSSRYLVKRTGEKVFLECVQDMDHENMFWYRQDPGLGLRLIYFSYDVKMKEKGDIPEGYSVSREKKERFSLILESASTNQTSMYLCASNLGTGPLNEQFFGPGTRLTVL.

The CDR3 region has the DNA TGTGCCAGCAGCGTAGGTCTATCAGGGCAGAACTATGGCTACACCTTC. Amino acid sequence: CASSVGLSGQNYGYTF. This chain joins TRBV9 and TRBJ1-2; the D gene is possibly TRBD1 (5 bases). This CDR3 has 16 amino acids. Between the trimmed V and J ends, which lost 0 bases and 2 bases, there was a span of 14 bases. The germline V gene has CDR1 SGDLS and CDR2 YYNGEE.

This chain joins TRBV30 and TRBJ1-1; TRBD1 aligns across 8 bases. With 8 bases clipped from V and 3 bases from J, the junction kept 8 bases outside the gene matches. Germline CDR1 GTSNPN, CDR2 SVGIG (reference sequence). The CDR3 is made up of 13 amino acids. CDR3 DNA sequence: TGTGCCGGCACAGGGGGTTCTTACACTGAAGCTTTCTTT. Translation gives CAGTGGSYTEAFF.

The chain uses TRBV5-6 and TRBJ2-7; TRBD1 aligns across 11 bases. The junction had 7 bases not matched to a gene; V was cut back by 2 bases and J by 6 bases. This CDR3 has 15 residues. The V gene's germline CDR1 is SGHDT and CDR2 YYEEEE. The CDR3 here is CASSFGTGGSTEQYF. CDR3 nucleotides: TGTGCCAGCAGCTTTGGGACAGGGGGATCTACCGAGCAGTACTTC. Based on the CDR3 plus reference TRBV5-6 and TRBJ2-7, the full variable domain is DAGVTQSPTHLIKTRGQQVTLRCSPKSGHDTVSWYQQALGQGPQFIFQYYEEEERQRGNFPDRFSGHQFPNYSSELNVNALLLGDSALYLCASSFGTGGSTEQYFGPGTRLTVT.

The chain has TRBV29-1 and TRBJ1-1; possible D gene TRBD1, 6 bases. Germline V gene sequence: CDR1 SQVTM, CDR2 ANQGSEA. V lost 5 bases, J lost 3 bases, and 19 bases lay in between. This CDR3 has 15 amino acids. The CDR3 DNA follows: TGCAGCGTTAACAGGGATGGCGGCGGTGACACTGAAGCTTTCTTT. Protein product: CSVNRDGGGDTEAFF.

V is TRBV6-5 and J is TRBJ2-7, with 11 bases lining up with TRBD1. Germline V gene data show CDR1 as MNHEY and CDR2 as SVGAGI. The CDR3 loop spans 14 amino acids. Trimming cost V 6 bases and J 4 bases; bases outside gene matches: 5. The CDR3 reads CASSTGTGGYEQYF. The CDR3 DNA follows: TGTGCCAGCAGCACCGGGACAGGGGGTTACGAGCAGTACTTC.

The V call is TRBV28, the J call TRBJ1-1; 12 bases are shared with TRBD1. The CDR3 runs 14 residues. The germline V gene encodes CDR1 MDHEN and CDR2 SYDVKM. With V trimmed by 6 bases and J by 10 bases, 9 bases remained unmatched. The CDR3 sequence is CASRRDRGRVGAFF. The CDR3 bases are TGTGCCAGCAGGCGGGACAGGGGGCGTGTAGGAGCTTTCTTT.

The chain employs TRBV5-1 and TRBJ2-1; 7 positions agree with TRBD1. V dropped 2 bases and J dropped 4; count of bases not matched to a gene: 9. This CDR3 spans 16 amino acids. Germline V gene lookup returns CDR1 SGHRS and CDR2 YFSETQ. In nucleotides, the CDR3 is TGCGCCAGCAGCTTAATGACAGGGACCTCGTACAATGAGCAGTTCTTC. Translation gives CASSLMTGTSYNEQFF.

The chain links TRBV7-9 to TRBJ1-2, with D hard to call. Trimming took off 3 bases at V and 3 bases at J, with 14 bases between the two ends. The CDR3 is made up of 15 amino acids. Germline V gene data show CDR1 as SEHNR and CDR2 as FQNEAQ (reference sequence). The CDR3 coding sequence is TGTGCCAGCAGCTTTACTGGGGAGATGGACTATGGCTACACCTTC. Translation gives CASSFTGEMDYGYTF.

The chain has TRBV7-2 and TRBJ2-3, with 11 bases matching TRBD1. The length of the CDR3 is 16 residues. After removal of 7 bases from V and 1 base from J, the junction contained 7 bases not matched to a gene. Germline values: CDR1 SGHTA, CDR2 FQGNSA. The CDR3 bases are TGTGCCAGCACCTGGGACAGGGGGTGGGGCACAGATACGCAGTATTTT. As protein: CASTWDRGWGTDTQYF.

This chain connects TRBV16 to TRBJ2-7; 8 bases map to TRBD1. The length of the CDR3 is 13 residues. J lost 5 bases, V lost 11 bases, and 11 bases had no gene match. In germline, CDR1 is KGHSY, CDR2 FQNENV. In DNA form, the CDR3 reads TGTGCCTCAGGGGGCAGGGGTCTCCACGAGCAGTACTTC. Translated, it gives CASGGRGLHEQYF.